The 26 T cell receptor beta chains given below trace back to one sample, sequenced in a study of tumor and adjacent non-tumor tissue in lung cancer. This sample's RNA came from whole unsorted tissue. Three rounds of nested PCR, following a modified ARM-PCR protocol, produced the TCRbeta library. TCRdb re-analysed the multiplex PCR reads in MiXCR, keeping a single row per CDR3 protein. This sample yields about 110,000 distinct CDR3 sequences, of which more than 70% are seen a single time; around a third belongs to the top ten. Sequences were obtained from lung tumor tissue. The receptors here all came from a woman in her fifties or sixties with non-small cell lung cancer.

The CDR3 coding sequence is TGTGCCAGCAGCCCAGGTCCCGGACAGGAGTACGAGCAGTACTTC. It is translated as CASSPGPGQEYEQYF. This chain links TRBV11-2 with TRBJ2-7; TRBD1 agrees at 7 bases. Per the germline V gene, CDR1 is SGHAT and CDR2 is FQNNGV. The CDR3 has 15 residues. J gave up 4 bases and V 5 bases, and 11 bases lay outside the gene matches.

With regard to this clonotype: This CDR3 fails to terminate in the conserved phenylalanine or tryptophan, so it likely reflects a read error. This chain connects TRBV12-3 or TRBV12-4 to TRBJ2-7; D is unclear. The CDR3 covers 12 residues. The germline V and J ends were trimmed by 8 bases and 0 bases, with 8 bases remaining between them. The CDR3 is CASRGPSYEQYI. The CDR3 DNA follows: TGTGCCAGCCGTGGGCCCTCCTACGAGCAGTACATC.

About this clonotype itself: Germline and junction disagree at one end, which may indicate a read error. The V gene is TRBV30, the J gene TRBJ1-6; D unclear. The CDR3 contains 13 residues. CDR1 and CDR2 from the germline V gene are GTSNPN and SVGIG (reference sequence). This CDR3 reads CACTAEYNSHLHF. The DNA for the CDR3 is TGTGCCTGTACGGCGGAGTATAATTCACACCTCCACTTT.

J is TRBJ2-7 and V is TRBV11-2; unclear D gene. V lost 6 bases and J lost 4, with 28 bases in between. Germline values: CDR1 SGHAT, CDR2 FQNNGV. The CDR3 spans 18 residues. The CDR3 DNA is TGTGCCAGCAGTCCTATCATCAGAGAAACTGGGTTAGTGTACGAGCAGTACTTC. Protein: CASSPIIRETGLVYEQYF. Variable domain in full (rest from reference TRBV11-2 and TRBJ2-7): EAGVAQSPRYKIIEKRQSVAFWCNPISGHATLYWYQQILGQGPKLLIQFQNNGVVDDSQLPKDRFSAERLKGVDSTLKIQPAKLEDSAVYLCASSPIIRETGLVYEQYFGPGTRLTVT.

As to this clonotype: The final CDR3 position lacks the conserved phenylalanine or tryptophan, pointing to a likely read error. The chain links TRBV20-1 to TRBJ1-5; D is possibly TRBD1 (5 bases). The germline V gene encodes CDR1 DFQATT and CDR2 SNEGSKA (reference sequence). The CDR3 spans 15 residues. The ends were cut back, 3 bases at V and 3 bases at J, with 15 bases in the middle. DNA for the CDR3: TGCAGTGCTAGCAGGGAGCAGGACACCAATCAGCCCCAGCATTCT. Its translation is CSASREQDTNQPQHS.

Worth noting for this clonotype: In this CDR3 the conserved last residue, phenylalanine or tryptophan, is missing, so a read error is likely. The DNA is omitted, as the CDR3 cannot be located on it reliably, and the CDR3 follows TCRdb's listing. The V and J genes are TRBV11-2 and TRBJ2-1; TRBD2, the table's D call, lacks a check against the DNA. CDR1 SGHAT and CDR2 FQNNGV come from the germline V gene. The CDR3 comprises 15 residues, both ends counted. Here the CDR3 reads CASRVRRDAYNEEFL.

In regard to this clonotype: This may be a read error: a much more frequent sequence differs by one nucleotide. V usage is TRBV4-1 and J usage is TRBJ2-7; D not resolved. CDR3 length: 15 residues. Germline CDR1 MGHRA, CDR2 YSYEKL. DNA for the CDR3: TGCGCCAGCAGCCAAGATTGGCCCGGAGCCTACGAGCACTACTTC. Translating it yields CASSQDWPGAYEHYF.

The chain employs TRBV29-1 and TRBJ1-1, with D possibly being TRBD1 (6 bases). Germline values: CDR1 SQVTM, CDR2 ANQGSEA. The CDR3 totals 13 residues. The ends were cut back, 8 bases at V and 2 bases at J, with 15 bases in the middle. Here the CDR3 DNA reads TGCAGCACTAGACAGGACCTAAACACTGAAGCTTTCTTT. It yields the protein CSTRQDLNTEAFF. Full variable domain (rest looked up from reference TRBV29-1 and TRBJ1-1): SAVISQKPSRDICQRGTSLTIQCQVDSQVTMMFWYRQQPGQSLTLIATANQGSEATYESGFVIDKFPISRPNLTFSTLTVSNMSPEDSSIYLCSTRQDLNTEAFFGQGTRLTVV.

The genes are TRBV11-3 and TRBJ2-3, with 11 nucleotides matching TRBD2. The CDR3 sequence is 21 residues long. The V segment lost 0 bases and the J segment 3 bases; nucleotides outside the gene matches: 17. From germline, CDR1 is SGHNT and CDR2 YENEEA. CDR3 DNA sequence: TGTGCCAGCAGCTTAGATTCGAGGCTAGCGGGGGGCCTAATTATTACAGATACGCAGTATTTT. Residues: CASSLDSRLAGGLIITDTQYF.

As regards this clonotype: At one of its ends the junction is not consistent with the germline gene, which may arise from a read error. The chain couples TRBV4-1 to TRBJ1-1, with 8 bases fitting TRBD1. Germline V gene data show CDR1 as MGHRA and CDR2 as YSYEKL. CDR3 length equals 14 residues. The CDR3 DNA is TGCGCCAGCAGTGTGCAGGGGGCAAACACTGAAGCCTTCTTT. Translated: CASSVQGANTEAFF.

With regard to this clonotype: A much larger clone is a single base away; this may be a read error. V is TRBV10-3 and J is TRBJ2-5; maybe TRBD2 (5 bases). Germline V lookup: CDR1 ENHRY, CDR2 SYGVKD. The length of the CDR3 is 14 residues. V lost 5 bases to trimming and J lost 2 bases, with 12 bases between them. This chain's CDR3 is CAISQASRQETQYF. For the CDR3, the DNA is TGTGCCATCAGTCAGGCTAGCAGACAAGAGACCCAGTACTTC.

With respect to this clonotype: One junction end disagrees with the germline gene, perhaps due to a read error. The chain links TRBV11-3 to TRBJ2-2; the D gene could be TRBD1 or TRBD2 (5 bases each). The CDR3 is made up of 15 amino acids. Looked up from germline, CDR1 is SGHNT and CDR2 is YENEEA. The chain's CDR3 is CASSPRGSNTGELVF. In DNA, the CDR3 is TGTGCCAGCAGCCCAAGGGGTAGCAACACCGGGGAGCTGGTTTTT.

This clonotype was observed a few times. This sequence joins TRBV29-1 and TRBJ1-1; 9 nucleotides match TRBD1. Germline loops: CDR1 SQVTM, CDR2 ANQGSEA. J was trimmed by 8 bases and V by 4 bases; bases with no gene match: 11. The CDR3 spans 14 residues. CDR3 in DNA: TGCAGCGTTGCTCCCGATGGGACAGGGTTAGAAGCTTTCTTT. Translation gives CSVAPDGTGLEAFF.

A note on this clonotype: Sequence at one end of the junction differs from germline and may be a read error. This chain uses TRBV11-2 with TRBJ2-7, with 12 nucleotides matching TRBD2. The CDR3 has 19 residues. The germline CDR1 and CDR2 sequences are SGHAT and FQNNGV. The CDR3 is CGSNLTTASGRALLGEQYF. The CDR3 region has the DNA TGTGGCAGCAACTTAACGACGGCTAGCGGGAGGGCCCTCTTGGGGGAGCAGTACTTC.

The CDR3 is CSVLGPCGYEQYF. CDR3 in DNA: TGCAGCGTTCTGGGGCCATGTGGTTACGAGCAGTACTTC. The chain has TRBV29-1 and TRBJ2-7, with D maybe TRBD1 (5 bases). The CDR3 is 13 residues long. V was shortened by 5 bases and J by 4 bases, with 15 bases between the two germline ends. Germline V lookup: CDR1 SQVTM, CDR2 ANQGSEA.

The sample holds a few counts of this clonotype. This could be a read error, since a much larger clone is one nucleotide away. The J gene is TRBJ2-7, the V gene TRBV20-1; 9 nucleotides agree with TRBD2. The CDR3 totals 15 residues. CDR1 DFQATT and CDR2 SNEGSKA come from the germline V gene (reference sequence). J gave up 5 bases and V 4 bases, and 12 bases lay outside the gene matches. CDR3 sequence: CSANTGRGRANEQYF. The CDR3 region has the DNA TGCAGTGCTAACACGGGTCGCGGGAGGGCGAACGAGCAGTACTTC.

Concerning this clonotype: This could be a read error, since a much larger clone is one nucleotide away. The chain uses TRBV12-3 or TRBV12-4 and TRBJ1-2; D is possibly TRBD1 (6 bases). The CDR3 extends over 15 amino acids. The CDR3 sequence: CASSLHGGAIYDYTF. Here the CDR3 DNA reads TGTGCCAGCAGTTTGCATGGGGGGGCCATCTATGACTACACCTTC.

Turning to this clonotype: This may come from a read error, since a much larger clone is one base off. This chain uses TRBV28 with TRBJ2-1, with 9 bases identical to TRBD1. Trimming cost V 3 bases and J 1 base; bases outside gene matches: 10. CDR1 is MDHEN, CDR2 SYDVKM, per germline. The CDR3 is made up of 18 amino acids. The CDR3 sequence is CASSFAQGAIKSYNEQFF. The DNA of the CDR3 is TGTGCCAGCAGTTTTGCACAGGGGGCAATCAAGTCCTACAATGAGCAGTTCTTC.

This clonotype was seen only once. The rearrangement links TRBV4-2 to TRBJ2-7, with a tentative D call TRBD1 (6 bases). CDR1 is LGHNA and CDR2 is YNFKEQ in the germline V gene. The V and J ends lost 10 bases and 5 bases respectively, with 18 bases between them. CDR3 length: 13 amino acids. The DNA for the CDR3 is TGTGCCATCAGATTGGGACACACCAACGAGCAGTACTTC. Protein sequence: CAIRLGHTNEQYF.

This clonotype was counted a few times. This chain uses TRBV29-1 with TRBJ1-6; 7 nucleotides line up with TRBD1. The CDR3 spans 14 residues. Germline assignment: CDR1 SQVTM and CDR2 ANQGSEA. V lost 8 bases and J lost 9; bases outside the gene matches: 13. CDR3 coding DNA: TGCAGCTGCGGGGACAGTCAAGACACTTCACCCCTCCACTTT. This gives the protein CSCGDSQDTSPLHF.

Concerning this clonotype itself: Being one base from a much bigger clone, this may be a read error. J is TRBJ2-1 and V is TRBV28; TRBD2 matches 10 bases. The junction had 4 bases not matched to a gene; V was cut back by 7 bases and J by 4 bases. This CDR3 is built from 14 residues. Germline values: CDR1 MDHEN, CDR2 SYDVKM. The CDR3 loop is CASKLAGEYNEQFF. CDR3 sequence (DNA): TGTGCCAGCAAGCTAGCGGGGGAGTACAATGAGCAGTTCTTC.

Comments on this clonotype: A much larger clonotype is one base distant, so this may be a read error. The chain uses TRBV6-2 or TRBV6-3 and TRBJ2-4; 9 bases align to TRBD1. Germline lookup yields CDR1 MNHEY and CDR2 SVGEGT. This CDR3 has 14 amino acids. V gave up 6 bases and J gave up 9 bases; unmatched junction bases: 9. The CDR3 sequence: CASRSPGQGPIQYF. CDR3 sequence (DNA): TGTGCCAGCAGGAGCCCAGGACAGGGGCCCATTCAGTACTTC.

This chain uses TRBV11-3 with TRBJ2-5, with 11 bases identical to TRBD1. Per the germline V gene, CDR1 is SGHNT and CDR2 is YENEEA. CDR3 length equals 16 residues. J lost 5 bases, V lost 5 bases, and 10 bases had no gene match. As DNA, the CDR3 is TGTGCCAGCAGCGTCTCCTGGACAGGGGGCTCTGAGACCCAGTACTTC. Amino acid sequence: CASSVSWTGGSETQYF.

This clonotype is a singleton in its sample. The chain joins TRBV5-4 to TRBJ2-1, with 8 bases matching TRBD1. CDR1 and CDR2 from the germline V gene are SGHNT and YYREEE (reference sequence). The CDR3 extends over 14 amino acids. This chain's CDR3 is CASGWETGENEQFF. In DNA, the CDR3 is TGTGCGAGCGGCTGGGAGACAGGGGAAAATGAGCAGTTCTTC.

This chain joins TRBV6-5 and TRBJ2-7; tentatively, D is TRBD2 (5 bases). The length of the CDR3 is 14 residues. The V end lost 8 bases, the J end lost 0 bases, and 14 bases lay between the germline ends. CDR1 is MNHEY and CDR2 is SVGAGI in the germline V gene. The CDR3 DNA reads TGTGCCAGCCTCTCCAACCGGGGCTCCTACGAGCAGTACTTC. This translates into CASLSNRGSYEQYF.

This clonotype has only a few counts. This could be a read error, since a much larger clone is one nucleotide away. The V call is TRBV6-5, the J call TRBJ1-6; D is unresolved. The germline CDR1 and CDR2 sequences are MNHEY and SVGAGI. This CDR3 spans 13 amino acids. As DNA, the CDR3 is TGTGCCAGCAGTTCCAGCTATAATTCATCCCTCCACTTT. Protein product: CASSSSYNSSLHF.